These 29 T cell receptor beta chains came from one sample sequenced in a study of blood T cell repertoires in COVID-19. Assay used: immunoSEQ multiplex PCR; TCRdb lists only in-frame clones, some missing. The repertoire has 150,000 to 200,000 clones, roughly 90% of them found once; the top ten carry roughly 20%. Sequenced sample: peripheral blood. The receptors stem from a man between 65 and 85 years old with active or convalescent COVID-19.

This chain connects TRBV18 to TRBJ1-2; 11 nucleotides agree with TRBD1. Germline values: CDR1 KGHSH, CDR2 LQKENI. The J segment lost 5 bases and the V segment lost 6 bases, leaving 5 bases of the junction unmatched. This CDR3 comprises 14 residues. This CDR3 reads CASSGQGADYGYTF. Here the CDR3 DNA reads TGTGCCAGCTCCGGACAGGGGGCTGATTATGGCTACACCTTC. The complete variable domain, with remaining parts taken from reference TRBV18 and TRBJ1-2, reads NAGVMQNPRHLVRRRGQEARLRCSPMKGHSHVYWYRQLPEEGLKFMVYLQKENIIDESGMPKERFSAEFPKEGPSILRIQQVVRGDSAAYFCASSGQGADYGYTFGSGTRLTVV.

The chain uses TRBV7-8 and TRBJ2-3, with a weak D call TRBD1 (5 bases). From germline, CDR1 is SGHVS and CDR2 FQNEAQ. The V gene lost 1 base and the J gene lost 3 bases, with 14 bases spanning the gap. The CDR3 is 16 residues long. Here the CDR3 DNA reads TGTGCCAGCAGCTTAGGGTCAGGGTCACGGACAGATACGCAGTATTTT. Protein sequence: CASSLGSGSRTDTQYF.

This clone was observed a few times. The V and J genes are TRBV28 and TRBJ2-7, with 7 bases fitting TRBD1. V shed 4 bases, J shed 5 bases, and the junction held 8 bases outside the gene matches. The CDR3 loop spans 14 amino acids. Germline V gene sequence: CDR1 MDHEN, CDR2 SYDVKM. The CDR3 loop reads CASSSDRERHEQYF. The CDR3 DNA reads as TGTGCCAGCAGTTCTGACAGGGAACGACACGAGCAGTACTTC.

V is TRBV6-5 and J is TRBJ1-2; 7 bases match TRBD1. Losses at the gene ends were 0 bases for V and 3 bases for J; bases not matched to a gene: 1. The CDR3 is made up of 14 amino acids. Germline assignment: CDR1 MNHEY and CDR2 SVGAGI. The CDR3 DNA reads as TGTGCCAGCAGTTACTCAAGGGGGCACTATGGCTACACCTTC. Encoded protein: CASSYSRGHYGYTF.

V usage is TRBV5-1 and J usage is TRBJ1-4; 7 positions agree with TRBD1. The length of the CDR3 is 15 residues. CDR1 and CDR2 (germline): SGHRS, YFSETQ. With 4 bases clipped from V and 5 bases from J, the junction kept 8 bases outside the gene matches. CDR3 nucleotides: TGCGCCAGCAGCCCGAAGATGGGACAGAATGAAAAACTGTTTTTT. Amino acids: CASSPKMGQNEKLFF.

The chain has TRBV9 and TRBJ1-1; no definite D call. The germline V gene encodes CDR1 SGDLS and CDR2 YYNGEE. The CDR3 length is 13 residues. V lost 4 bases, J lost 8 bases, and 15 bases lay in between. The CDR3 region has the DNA TGTGCCAGCAGCTTCTCCGGGAGCACGGAAGCTTTCTTT. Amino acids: CASSFSGSTEAFF.

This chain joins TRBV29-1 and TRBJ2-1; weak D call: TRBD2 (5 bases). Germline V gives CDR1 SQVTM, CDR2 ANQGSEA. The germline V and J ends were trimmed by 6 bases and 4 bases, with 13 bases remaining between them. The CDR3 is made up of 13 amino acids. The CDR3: CSVPRGSYNEQFF. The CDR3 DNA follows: TGCAGCGTCCCACGGGGTTCGTACAATGAGCAGTTCTTC.

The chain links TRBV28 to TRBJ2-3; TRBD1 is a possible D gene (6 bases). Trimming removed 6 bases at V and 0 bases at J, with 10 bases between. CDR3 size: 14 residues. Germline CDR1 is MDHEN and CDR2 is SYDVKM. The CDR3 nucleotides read TGTGCCAGCAGGGTAGGGGGTAGCACAGATACGCAGTATTTT. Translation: CASRVGGSTDTQYF.

Here the CDR3 DNA reads TGTGCCACCACCACCCGGGACAGGGGGAACATTCAGTACTTC. It encodes CATTTRDRGNIQYF. The V and J genes are TRBV15 and TRBJ2-4; 11 bases match TRBD1. Germline V gene lookup returns CDR1 LNHNV and CDR2 YYDKDF (reference sequence). The CDR3 sequence is 14 residues long. Trimming took 7 bases from V and 7 from J; bases not matched to a gene: 6.

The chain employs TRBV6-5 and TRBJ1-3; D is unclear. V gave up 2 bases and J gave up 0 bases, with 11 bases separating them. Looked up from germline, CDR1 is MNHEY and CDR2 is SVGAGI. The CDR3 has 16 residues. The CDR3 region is CASSYTITSSGNTIYF. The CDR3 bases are TGTGCCAGCAGTTACACTATAACAAGCTCTGGAAACACCATATATTTT.

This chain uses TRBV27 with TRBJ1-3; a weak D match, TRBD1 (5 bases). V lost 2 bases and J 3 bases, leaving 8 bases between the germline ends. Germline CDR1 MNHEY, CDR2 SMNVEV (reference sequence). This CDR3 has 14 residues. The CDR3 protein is CASSLQGYGNTIYF. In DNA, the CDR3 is TGTGCCAGCAGTTTACAGGGTTATGGAAACACCATATATTTT.

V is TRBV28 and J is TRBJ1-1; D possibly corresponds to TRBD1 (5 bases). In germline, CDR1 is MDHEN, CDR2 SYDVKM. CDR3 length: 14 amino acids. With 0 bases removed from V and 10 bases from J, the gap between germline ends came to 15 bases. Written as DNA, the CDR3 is TGTGCCAGCAGTTTATGGGACACGGATATGGTAGCTTTCTTT. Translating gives CASSLWDTDMVAFF. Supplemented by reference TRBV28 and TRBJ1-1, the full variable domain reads DVKVTQSSRYLVKRTGEKVFLECVQDMDHENMFWYRQDPGLGLRLIYFSYDVKMKEKGDIPEGYSVSREKKERFSLILESASTNQTSMYLCASSLWDTDMVAFFGQGTRLTVV.

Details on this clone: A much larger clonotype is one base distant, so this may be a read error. The CDR3 region has the DNA TGTGCCAGCAGCCCGGGGGGCACTGAAGCTTTCTTT. This encodes CASSPGGTEAFF. The chain combines TRBV7-9 with TRBJ1-1; D might be TRBD1 (5 bases). CDR3 length equals 12 residues. V lost 5 bases and J 4 bases, leaving 8 bases between the germline ends. Germline CDR1 reads SEHNR; CDR2 reads FQNEAQ (reference sequence).

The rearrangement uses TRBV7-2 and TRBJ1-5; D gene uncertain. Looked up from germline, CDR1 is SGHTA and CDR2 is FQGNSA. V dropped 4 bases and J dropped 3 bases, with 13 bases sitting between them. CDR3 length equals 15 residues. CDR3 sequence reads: CASSYGKAANQPQHF. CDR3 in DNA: TGTGCCAGCAGCTACGGGAAGGCAGCCAATCAGCCCCAGCATTTT. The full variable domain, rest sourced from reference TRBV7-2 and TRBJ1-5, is GAGVSQSPSNKVTEKGKDVELRCDPISGHTALYWYRQSLGQGLEFLIYFQGNSAPDKSGLPSDRFSAERTGGSVSTLTIQRTQQEDSAVYLCASSYGKAANQPQHFGDGTRLSIL.

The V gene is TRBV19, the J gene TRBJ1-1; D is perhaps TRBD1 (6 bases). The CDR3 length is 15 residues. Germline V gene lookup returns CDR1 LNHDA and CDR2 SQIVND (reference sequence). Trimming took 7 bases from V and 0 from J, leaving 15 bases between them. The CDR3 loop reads CASTMSGGLNTEAFF. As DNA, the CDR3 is TGTGCCAGTACCATGTCGGGGGGCTTGAACACTGAAGCTTTCTTT.

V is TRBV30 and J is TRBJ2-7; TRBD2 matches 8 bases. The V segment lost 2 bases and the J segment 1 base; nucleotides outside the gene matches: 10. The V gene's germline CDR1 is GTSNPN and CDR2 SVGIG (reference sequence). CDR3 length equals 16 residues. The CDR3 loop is CAWSTDLAGASYEQYF. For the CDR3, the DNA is TGTGCCTGGAGTACCGACCTAGCGGGCGCATCCTACGAGCAGTACTTC.

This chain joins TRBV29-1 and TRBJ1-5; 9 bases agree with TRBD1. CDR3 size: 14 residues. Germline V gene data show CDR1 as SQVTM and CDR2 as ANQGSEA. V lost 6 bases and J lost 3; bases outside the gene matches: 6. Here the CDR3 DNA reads TGCAGCGTCCGACAGGGGGGGAACAATCAGCCCCAGCATTTT. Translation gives CSVRQGGNNQPQHF.

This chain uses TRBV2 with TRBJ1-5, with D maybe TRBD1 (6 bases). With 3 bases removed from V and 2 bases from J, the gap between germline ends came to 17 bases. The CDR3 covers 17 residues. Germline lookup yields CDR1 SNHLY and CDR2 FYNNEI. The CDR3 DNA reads TGTGCCAGCAGTGAGGCGGGTAGGGGACATGGCAATCAGCCCCAGCATTTT. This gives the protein CASSEAGRGHGNQPQHF.

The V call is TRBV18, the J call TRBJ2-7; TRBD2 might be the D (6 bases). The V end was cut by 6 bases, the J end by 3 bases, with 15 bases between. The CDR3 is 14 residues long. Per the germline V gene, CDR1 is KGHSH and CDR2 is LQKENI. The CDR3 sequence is CASSQTRRLYEQYF. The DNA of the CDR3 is TGTGCCAGCTCTCAGACTAGACGACTCTACGAGCAGTACTTC.

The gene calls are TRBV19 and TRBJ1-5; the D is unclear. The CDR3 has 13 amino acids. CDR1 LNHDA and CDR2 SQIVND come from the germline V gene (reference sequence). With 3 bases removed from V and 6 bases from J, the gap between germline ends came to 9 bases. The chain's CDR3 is CASSIPTVQPQHF. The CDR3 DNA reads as TGTGCCAGTAGTATTCCCACTGTTCAGCCCCAGCATTTT. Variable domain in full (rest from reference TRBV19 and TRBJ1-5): DGGITQSPKYLFRKEGQNVTLSCEQNLNHDAMYWYRQDPGQGLRLIYYSQIVNDFQKGDIAEGYSVSREKKESFPLTVTSAQKNPTAFYLCASSIPTVQPQHFGDGTRLSIL.

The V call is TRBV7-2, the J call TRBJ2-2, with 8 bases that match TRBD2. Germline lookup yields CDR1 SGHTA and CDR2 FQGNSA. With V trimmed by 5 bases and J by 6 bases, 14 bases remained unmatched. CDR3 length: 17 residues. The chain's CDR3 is CASSDRGSGTLAGELFF. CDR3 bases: TGTGCCAGCAGCGACAGAGGTAGCGGGACCCTCGCCGGGGAGCTGTTTTTT.

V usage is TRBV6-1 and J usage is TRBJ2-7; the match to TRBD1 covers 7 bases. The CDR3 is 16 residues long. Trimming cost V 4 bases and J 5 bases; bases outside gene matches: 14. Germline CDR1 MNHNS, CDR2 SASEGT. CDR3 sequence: CASSVGTAANAHEQYF. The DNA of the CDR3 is TGTGCCAGCAGTGTCGGGACAGCCGCTAATGCCCACGAGCAGTACTTC.

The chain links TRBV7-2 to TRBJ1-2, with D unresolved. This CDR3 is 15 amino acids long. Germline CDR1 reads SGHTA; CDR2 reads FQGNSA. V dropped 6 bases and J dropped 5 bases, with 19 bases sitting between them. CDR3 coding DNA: TGTGCCAGCAGTTTTGACTATGAGGGTTGGTATGGCTACACCTTC. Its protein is CASSFDYEGWYGYTF.

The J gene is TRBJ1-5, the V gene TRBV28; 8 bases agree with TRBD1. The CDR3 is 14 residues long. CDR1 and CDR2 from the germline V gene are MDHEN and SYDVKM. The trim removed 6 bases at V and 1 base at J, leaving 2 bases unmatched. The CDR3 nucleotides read TGTGCCAGCAGGCCAGGGGGCAGCAATCAGCCCCAGCATTTT. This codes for CASRPGGSNQPQHF.

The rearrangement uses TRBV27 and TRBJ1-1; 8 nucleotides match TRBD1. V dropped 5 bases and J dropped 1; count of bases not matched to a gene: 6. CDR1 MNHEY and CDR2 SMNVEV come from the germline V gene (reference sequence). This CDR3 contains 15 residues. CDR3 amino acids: CASSPYRGENTEAFF. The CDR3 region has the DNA TGTGCCAGCAGTCCTTACAGGGGGGAGAACACTGAAGCTTTCTTT.

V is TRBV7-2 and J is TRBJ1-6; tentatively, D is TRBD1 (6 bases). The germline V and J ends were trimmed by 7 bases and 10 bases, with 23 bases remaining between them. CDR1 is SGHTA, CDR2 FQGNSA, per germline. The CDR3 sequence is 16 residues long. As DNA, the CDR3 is TGTGCCAGCACCTCTCAACAGGGCTCGTTCCACTCACCCCTCCACTTT. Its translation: CASTSQQGSFHSPLHF.

The chain's CDR3 is CASSLLGGSTNEKLFF. CDR3 DNA: TGTGCCAGCAGTCTCCTAGGGGGCTCTACTAATGAAAAACTGTTTTTT. J is TRBJ1-4 and V is TRBV25-1; 7 bases align to TRBD1. V lost 5 bases and J lost 2; bases outside the gene matches: 8. From germline, CDR1 is MGHDK and CDR2 SYGVNS. This CDR3 has 16 residues.

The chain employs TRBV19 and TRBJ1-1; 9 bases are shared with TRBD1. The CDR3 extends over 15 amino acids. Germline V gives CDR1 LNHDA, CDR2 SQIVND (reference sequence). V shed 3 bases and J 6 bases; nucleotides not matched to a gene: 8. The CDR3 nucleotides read TGTGCCAGTAGTATTCGGGGGACAGGGATGGCTGAAGCTTTCTTT. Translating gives CASSIRGTGMAEAFF. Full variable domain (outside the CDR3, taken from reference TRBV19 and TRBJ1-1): DGGITQSPKYLFRKEGQNVTLSCEQNLNHDAMYWYRQDPGQGLRLIYYSQIVNDFQKGDIAEGYSVSREKKESFPLTVTSAQKNPTAFYLCASSIRGTGMAEAFFGQGTRLTVV.

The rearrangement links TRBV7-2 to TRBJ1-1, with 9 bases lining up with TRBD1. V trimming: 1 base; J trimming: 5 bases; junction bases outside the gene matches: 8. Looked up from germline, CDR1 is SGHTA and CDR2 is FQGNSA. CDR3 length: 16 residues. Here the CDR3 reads CASSLVPTGGSTEAFF. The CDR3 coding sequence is TGTGCCAGCAGCTTAGTTCCGACAGGGGGTAGTACTGAAGCTTTCTTT.